These 19 T cell receptor beta chains share one sample of origin, sequenced in a study of OX40 agonist ivuxolimab in advanced cancers. Assay used: immunoSEQ multiplex PCR; TCRdb lists only in-frame clones, some missing. In the table there are 41,000 or so clones, approximately 78% of which are singletons. Sequenced here: CD4+ or CD8+ T cells sorted from blood, sampled in a trial of the OX40 agonist ivuxolimab. All receptors derive from an adult with an advanced solid tumor such as melanoma, head and neck, liver or kidney cancer.

V is TRBV6-5 and J is TRBJ1-2; D might be TRBD1 (6 bases). This CDR3 is 12 amino acids long. Germline values: CDR1 MNHEY, CDR2 SVGAGI. Trimming removed 8 bases from V and 5 bases from J, with 12 bases in between. In DNA, the CDR3 is TGTGCCAGCCAAGGGGGGGTGTATGGCTACACCTTC. This sequence encodes CASQGGVYGYTF.

This clone was counted once. One end of the junction fails to match germline, which may point to a read error. The genes are TRBV10-3 and TRBJ1-6; 8 bases match TRBD1. This CDR3 is 15 amino acids long. Germline CDR1 ENHRY, CDR2 SYGVKD. The CDR3 nucleotides are TGTGCCAGCAGTTACCCGACAGGGGATAATTCACCCCTCCACTTT. This codes for CASSYPTGDNSPLHF.

The CDR3 region has the DNA TGCGCCAGCAGCCAAGTGTTAGCGGGTGGCGGTGTGTACATTCAGTACTTC. Its protein product is CASSQVLAGGGVYIQYF. This chain connects TRBV4-1 to TRBJ2-4; 7 bases match TRBD2. V was pared by 1 base and J by 8 bases, with 14 bases of the junction left unmatched. The CDR3 sequence is 17 residues long. Germline CDR1 is MGHRA and CDR2 is YSYEKL.

The chain joins TRBV5-1 to TRBJ2-1; D call uncertain. V shed 1 base and J shed 8 bases, with 10 bases lying between them. This CDR3 has 13 amino acids. Germline V gene lookup returns CDR1 SGHRS and CDR2 YFSETQ. The CDR3 is CASSLSVSDEQFF. CDR3 in DNA: TGCGCCAGCAGCTTGTCTGTCAGCGATGAGCAGTTCTTC.

The chain employs TRBV27 and TRBJ2-5, with D perhaps TRBD1 (5 bases). With 3 bases removed from V and 4 bases from J, the gap between germline ends came to 12 bases. There are 14 residues in the CDR3. Germline V gene lookup returns CDR1 MNHEY and CDR2 SMNVEV (reference sequence). As DNA, the CDR3 is TGTGCCAGCAGTTTTGGGATCCAGGGAGAGACCCAGTACTTC. The encoded protein is CASSFGIQGETQYF.

The J gene is TRBJ2-2, the V gene TRBV4-1; D is possibly TRBD1 (6 bases). V dropped 9 bases and J dropped 1 base, with 12 bases sitting between them. Germline CDR1 and CDR2: MGHRA and YSYEKL. This CDR3 has 14 amino acids. CDR3 in amino acids: CARYRVGNTGELFF. CDR3 nucleotide sequence: TGCGCCAGATACAGGGTCGGGAACACCGGGGAGCTGTTTTTT.

The gene calls are TRBV7-2 and TRBJ1-1; no definite D call. The CDR3 is 14 residues long. V was pared by 3 bases and J by 0 bases, with 8 bases between. In germline, CDR1 is SGHTA, CDR2 FQGNSA. CDR3 loop: CASSFARLNTEAFF. In nucleotides, the CDR3 is TGTGCCAGCAGCTTTGCGCGGCTGAACACTGAAGCTTTCTTT.

This rearrangement joins TRBV7-9 to TRBJ2-1, with D perhaps assigned TRBD1 or TRBD2 (5 bases each). Trimming stripped 0 bases from V and 2 bases from J, with 8 bases between. The germline CDR1 and CDR2 sequences are SEHNR and FQNEAQ (reference sequence). The CDR3 extends over 15 amino acids. The CDR3 DNA reads as TGTGCCAGCAGCTTAGCGGGACGGGCCTACAATGAGCAGTTCTTC. It is translated as CASSLAGRAYNEQFF.

The chain recombines TRBV7-9 with TRBJ2-6; D unresolved. Germline values: CDR1 SEHNR, CDR2 FQNEAQ (reference sequence). The CDR3 consists of 17 residues. V was clipped by 2 bases and J by 2 bases, with 13 bases between them. CDR3 protein: CASSLPDFNTGANVLTF. The CDR3 DNA reads as TGTGCCAGCAGCTTACCAGACTTTAACACTGGGGCCAACGTCCTGACTTTC. The full variable domain, completed using reference TRBV7-9 and TRBJ2-6, is DTGVSQNPRHKITKRGQNVTFRCDPISEHNRLYWYRQTLGQGPEFLTYFQNEAQLEKSRLLSDRFSAERPKGSFSTLEIQRTEQGDSAMYLCASSLPDFNTGANVLTFGAGSRLTVL.

V usage is TRBV9 and J usage is TRBJ2-3, with D possibly TRBD2 on 5 matching bases. Germline V gene sequence: CDR1 SGDLS, CDR2 YYNGEE. The CDR3 has 14 residues. With 3 bases removed from V and 6 bases from J, the gap between germline ends came to 14 bases. The CDR3, as DNA: TGTGCCAGCAGCGCCACTAGTTCCGGGGATACGCAGTATTTT. It yields the protein CASSATSSGDTQYF. Together with reference TRBV9 and TRBJ2-3, the CDR3 gives the full variable domain: DSGVTQTPKHLITATGQRVTLRCSPRSGDLSVYWYQQSLDQGLQFLIQYYNGEERAKGNILERFSAQQFPDLHSELNLSSLELGDSALYFCASSATSSGDTQYFGPGTRLTVL.

The rearrangement uses TRBV7-9 and TRBJ2-3; 11 nucleotides line up with TRBD2. The V gene end was trimmed by 0 bases and the J gene end by 1 base; junction bases not matched to a gene: 6. CDR1 is SEHNR, CDR2 FQNEAQ, per germline (reference sequence). The CDR3 length is 18 residues. The CDR3 coding sequence is TGTGCCAGCAGCTTAGCTAGCGGGAGGGCGTCTGGCACAGATACGCAGTATTTT. It translates to CASSLASGRASGTDTQYF.

This clone appeared a single time. This chain uses TRBV7-9 with TRBJ1-1, with 7 bases lining up with TRBD1. This CDR3 comprises 14 residues. Germline CDR1 SEHNR, CDR2 FQNEAQ (reference sequence). V shed 5 bases, J shed 1 base, and the junction held 4 bases outside the gene matches. The CDR3 DNA reads as TGTGCCAGCAGCCACCCAGGGGGGAACACTGAAGCTTTCTTT. Protein product: CASSHPGGNTEAFF. The whole variable domain, filled in from reference TRBV7-9 and TRBJ1-1, reads DTGVSQNPRHKITKRGQNVTFRCDPISEHNRLYWYRQTLGQGPEFLTYFQNEAQLEKSRLLSDRFSAERPKGSFSTLEIQRTEQGDSAMYLCASSHPGGNTEAFFGQGTRLTVV.

This clone turned up a few times. The V call is TRBV7-2, the J call TRBJ2-1, with 8 bases identical to TRBD2. The CDR3 contains 14 residues. The V gene end was trimmed by 1 base and the J gene end by 12 bases; junction bases not matched to a gene: 8. Looked up from germline, CDR1 is SGHTA and CDR2 is FQGNSA. DNA for the CDR3: TGTGCCAGCAGCTTAGACCCGGGAGGGCCGGGGCAGTTCTTC. It codes for CASSLDPGGPGQFF.

The chain carries TRBV19 and TRBJ1-6, with a possible D match to TRBD1 (5 bases). The V end lost 4 bases, the J end lost 7 bases, and 17 bases lay between the germline ends. Germline V gives CDR1 LNHDA, CDR2 SQIVND (reference sequence). This CDR3 has 16 residues. In DNA form, the CDR3 reads TGTGCCAGTAGTAGGGGGAACCTGACGAGGAATTCACCCCTCCACTTT. Its translation is CASSRGNLTRNSPLHF.

This clone was seen only a few times. This sequence joins TRBV6-4 and TRBJ2-1; D is unresolved. V shed 6 bases and J shed 2 bases, with 11 bases lying between them. Germline assignment: CDR1 MRHNA and CDR2 SNTAGT. The CDR3 is 14 residues long. CDR3 amino acids: CASRPEYPYNEQFF. CDR3 nucleotide sequence: TGTGCCAGCAGGCCGGAGTATCCCTACAATGAGCAGTTCTTC.

The sample holds a few counts of this clone. This chain links TRBV9 with TRBJ2-3; maybe TRBD2 (6 bases). CDR1 SGDLS and CDR2 YYNGEE come from the germline V gene. Trimming cost V 2 bases and J 3 bases, with 13 bases left between them. This CDR3 is built from 15 residues. CDR3 sequence reads: CASSVRDGKTDTQYF. CDR3 nucleotide sequence: TGTGCCAGCAGCGTGCGGGACGGAAAAACAGATACGCAGTATTTT. Full variable domain (rest looked up from reference TRBV9 and TRBJ2-3): DSGVTQTPKHLITATGQRVTLRCSPRSGDLSVYWYQQSLDQGLQFLIQYYNGEERAKGNILERFSAQQFPDLHSELNLSSLELGDSALYFCASSVRDGKTDTQYFGPGTRLTVL.

The rearrangement links TRBV5-4 to TRBJ2-1; D remains ambiguous. Germline V gene lookup returns CDR1 SGHNT and CDR2 YYREEE (reference sequence). V was trimmed by 0 bases and J by 11 bases, leaving 9 bases between them. The CDR3 spans 12 residues. The CDR3 loop is CASSLGETQQFF. The CDR3, as DNA: TGTGCCAGCAGCTTGGGCGAGACTCAGCAGTTCTTC. Using reference TRBV5-4 and TRBJ2-1 for the parts outside the CDR3, the full variable domain is ETGVTQSPTHLIKTRGQQVTLRCSSQSGHNTVSWYQQALGQGPQFIFQYYREEENGRGNFPPRFSGLQFPNYSSELNVNALELDDSALYLCASSLGETQQFFGPGTRLTVL.

This rearrangement joins TRBV9 to TRBJ2-1, with no clear D. The V end was cut by 3 bases, the J end by 5 bases, with 12 bases between. The CDR3 sequence is 14 residues long. Germline CDR1 SGDLS, CDR2 YYNGEE. The CDR3 protein is CASSESRTDNEQFF. The CDR3, as DNA: TGTGCCAGCAGCGAGTCCCGGACCGACAATGAGCAGTTCTTC. Combining the CDR3 with reference TRBV9 and TRBJ2-1 gives the whole variable domain DSGVTQTPKHLITATGQRVTLRCSPRSGDLSVYWYQQSLDQGLQFLIQYYNGEERAKGNILERFSAQQFPDLHSELNLSSLELGDSALYFCASSESRTDNEQFFGPGTRLTVL.

The chain combines TRBV29-1 with TRBJ1-1; D unresolved. Per the germline V gene, CDR1 is SQVTM and CDR2 is ANQGSEA. The CDR3 sequence is 10 residues long. The DNA for the CDR3 is TGCACCTCCCTCGGAACGGAAGCTTTCTTT. It is translated as CTSLGTEAFF.